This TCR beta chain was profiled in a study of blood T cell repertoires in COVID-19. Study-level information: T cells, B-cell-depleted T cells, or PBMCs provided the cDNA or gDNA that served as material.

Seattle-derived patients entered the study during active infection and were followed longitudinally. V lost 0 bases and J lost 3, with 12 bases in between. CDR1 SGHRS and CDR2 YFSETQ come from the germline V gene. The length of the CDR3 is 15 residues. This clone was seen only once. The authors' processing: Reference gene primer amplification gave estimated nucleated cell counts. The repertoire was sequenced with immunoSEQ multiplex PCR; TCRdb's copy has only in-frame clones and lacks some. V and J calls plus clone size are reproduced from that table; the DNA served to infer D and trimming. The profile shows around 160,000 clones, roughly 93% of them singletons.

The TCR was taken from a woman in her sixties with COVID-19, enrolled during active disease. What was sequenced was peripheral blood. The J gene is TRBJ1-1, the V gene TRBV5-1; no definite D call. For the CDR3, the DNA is TGCGCCAGCAGCTTGGCGTCGATACAGCACACTGAAGCTTTCTTT. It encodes CASSLASIQHTEAFF.